The 10 T cell receptor beta chains listed next were all sequenced from one sample in a study of molecular identifiers for immune sequencing clone quantification (dated 2018 in TCRdb). Library preparation was by PCR. Sequencing was carried out with an Illumina HiSeq 4000. In TCRdb, the public reads were trimmed at Q25 with fastp and aligned with MiXCR, with productive beta chains retained. Each CDR3 protein gets just one entry, which takes the most common genes and DNA from the rows behind it. For this sample the table gives 460,000 or so distinct CDR3 sequences, of which roughly 23% were detected only once. The top ten hold about 0.8% of the sample. Sequenced: naive CD8+ T cells from blood, with Jurkat cell RNA spiked in. The sample's cell subset or site label is to be understood as: FACS-sorted CD8+CD4-CCR7+CD45RA+ naive T cells. These receptors originate from a human donor in good health. Some libraries in this study had Jurkat cell RNA spiked in.

This clonotype was seen repeatedly, ten times or more. J is TRBJ1-1 and V is TRBV7-6; D is uncertain. This CDR3 spans 15 amino acids. The germline V gene encodes CDR1 SGHVS and CDR2 FNYEAQ. V lost 5 bases, J lost 0 bases, and 13 bases lay in between. CDR3 residues: CASSPGLGLNTEAFF. The CDR3 coding sequence is TGTGCCAGCAGCCCCGGCCTGGGGTTGAACACTGAAGCTTTCTTT.

Worth noting for this clonotype: In this CDR3 the conserved last residue, phenylalanine or tryptophan, is missing, so a read error is likely. V and J are TRBV5-3 and TRBJ1-1, with a weak D call TRBD1 (6 bases). TRBV5-3 is an ORF for which the function is uncertain. CDR3 length equals 20 residues. This chain's CDR3 is CASSSDPRVSGRGYNTEAFL. DNA for the CDR3: TGTGCCAGCAGCTCCGACCCGCGAGTATCGGGGAGGGGGTACAACACTGAAGCTTTCCTT.

This clonotype has more than one count but fewer than ten. The CDR3, as DNA: TGTGCCAGCTACTTCCAGGACGACCCCTACGAGCAGTACTTC. Its translation: CASYFQDDPYEQYF. The chain carries TRBV5-4 and TRBJ2-7; D not resolved. The V gene lost 7 bases and the J gene lost 2 bases, with 16 bases spanning the gap. Germline CDR1 SGHNT, CDR2 YYREEE (reference sequence). The CDR3 has 14 residues.

The chain couples TRBV24-1 to TRBJ2-7; TRBD2 is a possible D gene (6 bases). The length of the CDR3 is 14 residues. Trimming pared 5 bases from V and 0 bases from J, leaving 10 bases between. Looked up from germline, CDR1 is KGHDR and CDR2 is SFDVKD. The CDR3 protein is CATSARGSSYEQYF. The CDR3 DNA follows: TGTGCCACCAGTGCTCGGGGGAGCTCCTACGAGCAGTACTTC.

J is TRBJ2-5 and V is TRBV30, with TRBD1 as a possible D gene (5 bases). Germline V lookup: CDR1 GTSNPN, CDR2 SVGIG (reference sequence). The CDR3 contains 13 residues. V gave up 4 bases and J gave up 2 bases, with 11 bases separating them. CDR3 bases: TGTGCCTGGATGGGGCCTGGACAAGAGACCCAGTACTTC. Protein: CAWMGPGQETQYF.

This clonotype occurred many times. CDR3 in amino acids: CASSQEIAGYNEQFF. The DNA of the CDR3 is TGTGCCAGCAGCCAAGAGATAGCGGGGTACAATGAGCAGTTCTTC. This sequence joins TRBV4-2 and TRBJ2-1; 8 nucleotides agree with TRBD2. J gave up 4 bases and V 0 bases, and 2 bases lay outside the gene matches. This CDR3 is 15 amino acids long. Looked up from germline, CDR1 is LGHNA and CDR2 is YNFKEQ.

The table lists this clonotype with a few counts. The J gene is TRBJ2-3, the V gene TRBV4-3; D unclear. V was pared by 0 bases and J by 1 base, with 17 bases between. The length of the CDR3 is 18 residues. Germline values: CDR1 LGHNA, CDR2 YSLEER. CDR3 in DNA: TGCGCCAGCAGCCAAGAGTTGGGCAGAAGGTTGGGCACAGATACGCAGTATTTT. Residues: CASSQELGRRLGTDTQYF.

This clonotype was counted many times. The chain joins TRBV20-1 to TRBJ1-2; D remains ambiguous. CDR3 size: 11 residues. V was clipped by 0 bases and J by 3 bases, with 2 bases between them. Per the germline V gene, CDR1 is DFQATT and CDR2 is SNEGSKA (reference sequence). The DNA for the CDR3 is TGCAGTGCTAGAGATTACTATGGCTACACCTTC. Its protein is CSARDYYGYTF.

The chain carries TRBV2 and TRBJ2-1; 8 bases fit TRBD2. This CDR3 comprises 18 residues. Germline V gives CDR1 SNHLY, CDR2 FYNNEI. V lost 4 bases and J lost 0; bases outside the gene matches: 11. The CDR3 is CASSGTSWKAPSYNEQFF. CDR3 bases: TGTGCCAGCAGTGGGACTAGCTGGAAAGCTCCCTCCTACAATGAGCAGTTCTTC.

This clonotype has just a few counts. The chain uses TRBV27 and TRBJ2-5; a possible D gene is TRBD1 (5 bases). Trimming removed 3 bases at V and 2 bases at J, with 13 bases between. Germline V gene data show CDR1 as MNHEY and CDR2 as SMNVEV (reference sequence). The CDR3 covers 15 residues. For the CDR3, the DNA is TGTGCCAGCAGTTTGGTGCAGGGTCTACAAGAGACCCAGTACTTC. Its protein product is CASSLVQGLQETQYF.